This record looks at one T cell receptor (beta chain) sequence and its context. From germline, CDR1 is LGHDT and CDR2 YNNKEL (reference sequence). V was clipped by 0 bases and J by 9 bases, with 10 bases between them. There are 13 residues in the CDR3. This record comes from a study of control samples from healthy donors and cancer patients. Produced via immunoSEQ multiplex PCR; TCRdb's table is partial and in-frame only. The sample lists approximately 100,000 clones; around 90% were seen once. V and J are TRBV3-1 (or the pseudogene TRBV3-2) and TRBJ2-3; D unresolved. The sequenced sample consisted of blood. The receptor comes from a human donor in good health. The donor label of this sample is uncertain. The CDR3 loop reads CASSQDQGITQYF. CDR3 DNA sequence: TGTGCCAGCAGCCAAGACCAAGGCATCACGCAGTATTTT.